This T cell receptor beta chain was recorded in a study of blood T cell repertoires in COVID-19. The wider study: Material from acute and convalescent COVID-19 was sourced from the United States, Italy and Spain.

Trimming took 6 bases from V and 5 from J; bases not matched to a gene: 5. The CDR3 loop spans 15 amino acids. The germline V gene has CDR1 GTSNPN and CDR2 SVGIG (reference sequence). Per the original data handling: Nucleated cell number was recorded as an estimate derived from reference gene primer amplification. This table comes from immunoSEQ multiplex PCR, and its TCRdb copy is limited to in-frame clones, with some not included. V and J calls and clone size follow that table, whereas D and trimming were derived from the DNA. Found here are roughly 36,000 clones, approximately 80% of them singletons; the top ten hold 10% to 15%.

The sequence came from a human donor in a cohort sampled during active COVID-19. What was sequenced was peripheral blood. The chain uses TRBV30 and TRBJ2-2, with TRBD2 matching 14 bases. In DNA, the CDR3 is TGTGCCTGTTCTCGGACTAGCGGGGGGACCGGGGAGCTGTTTTTT. As protein: CACSRTSGGTGELFF. The variable domain in full, completed from reference TRBV30 and TRBJ2-2, reads SQTIHQWPATLVQPVGSPLSLECTVEGTSNPNLYWYRQAAGRGLQLLFYSVGIGQISSEVPQNLSASRPQDRQFILSSKKLLLSDSGFYLCACSRTSGGTGELFFGEGSRLTVL.